The clone carrying this T cell receptor (beta chain) was picked up one time. Random-hexamer reverse transcription was applied to roughly 0.5 to 1 ug RNA. A single record per CDR3 protein comes from TCRdb applying MiXCR to the immunoSEQ multiplex PCR reads. The sample carries about 210,000 distinct CDR3 sequences, just under 95% recorded once. The data originate from a study of CD8 T cells in Susac syndrome. The CDR3 is 13 residues long. The germline V and J ends were trimmed by 1 base and 3 bases, with 7 bases remaining between them. Germline lookup yields CDR1 LNHDA and CDR2 SQIVND (reference sequence).

What was sequenced was CD4+ T cells from PBMCs. This chain uses TRBV19 with TRBJ2-7, with D unclear. The receptor was derived from a human donor with multiple sclerosis. The CDR3 loop is CASSIVLDYEQYF. The CDR3 region has the DNA TGTGCCAGTAGTATAGTGTTGGACTACGAGCAGTACTTC.